This T cell receptor (beta chain) originates from a study of blood T cell repertoires in COVID-19. The overall study: Acute-phase and convalescent COVID-19 samples originated in the United States, Italy and Spain. T cells, B-cell-depleted T cells, or PBMCs supplied cDNA or gDNA.

This CDR3 has 15 amino acids. Trimming stripped 6 bases from V and 2 bases from J, with 17 bases between. Germline V gene sequence: CDR1 SGHNT, CDR2 YYREEE (reference sequence). In the original workflow: Reference gene primer amplification in the assay estimated nucleated cell counts. The data were produced by immunoSEQ multiplex PCR, yet TCRdb's version contains in-frame clones alone and is incomplete. The DNA gave D and trimming, while V, J and clone size come from that table. Altogether 150,000 to 180,000 clones are present, around 83% being singletons, with the ten largest covering approximately 9.4%.

Material: peripheral blood. This chain uses TRBV5-4 with TRBJ1-1; perhaps TRBD1 as D (5 bases). This clonotype was obtained from a woman aged 45-65 years with acute or convalescent COVID-19. The CDR3, as DNA: TGTGCCAGCACCTCCCCGGACAAACGAAACACTGAAGCTTTCTTT. Protein sequence: CASTSPDKRNTEAFF.